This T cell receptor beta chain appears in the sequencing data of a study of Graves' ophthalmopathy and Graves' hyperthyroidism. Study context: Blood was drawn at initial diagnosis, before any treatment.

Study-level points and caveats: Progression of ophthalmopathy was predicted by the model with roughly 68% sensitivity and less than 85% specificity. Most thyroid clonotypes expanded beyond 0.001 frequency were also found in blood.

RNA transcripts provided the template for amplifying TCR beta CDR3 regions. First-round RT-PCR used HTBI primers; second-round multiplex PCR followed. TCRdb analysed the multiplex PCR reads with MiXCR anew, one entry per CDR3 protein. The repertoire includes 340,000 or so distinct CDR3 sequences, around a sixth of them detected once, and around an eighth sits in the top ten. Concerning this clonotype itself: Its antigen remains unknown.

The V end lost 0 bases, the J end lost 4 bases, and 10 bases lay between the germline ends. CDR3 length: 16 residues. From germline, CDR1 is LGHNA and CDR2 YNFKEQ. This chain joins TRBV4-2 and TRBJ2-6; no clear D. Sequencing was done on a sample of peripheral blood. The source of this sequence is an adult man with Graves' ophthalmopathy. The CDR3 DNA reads TGTGCCAGCAGCCAAGAAGGATATCGAGGGGCCAACGTCCTGACTTTC. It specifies CASSQEGYRGANVLTF.